This TCR beta chain was identified in a study of blood T cell repertoires in COVID-19 (dated by TCRdb to the early 2020s). Turning to the overall study: Samples from collaborators originated in the United States, Italy and Spain and spanned both the acute and convalescent phases of COVID-19. The prospective study material was composed of cDNA or gDNA derived from T cells, B-cell-depleted T cells, or PBMCs. Deeply sampled blood TCRbeta repertoires from subjects exposed to, actively infected with, or recovered from COVID-19 were included in the dataset. The repertoires were made available in a free public database intended to serve as a resource for research on the immune response to SARS-CoV-2. The samples were drawn from the first 160 participants of the ongoing ImmuneRACE study and from over 950 subjects provided by 6 global collaborators. Nearly every sample came with metadata listing a de-identified subject ID, COVID-19 status, age in years and sex. Where available, HLA class I and class II types were obtained from metadata supplied by the sample provider rather than from assay-based typing. General findings and caveats noted by the study authors: How much clinical and demographic metadata was included differed by source and by participant, and the metadata was provided uncurated.

Each collaborating institution followed its own protocols to collect whole blood in K2EDTA tubes. For TCRbeta analysis, collaborators shipped samples in one of three forms: frozen whole blood, isolated PBMCs, or DNA extracted from either of those sample types. TCRbeta CDR3 regions were amplified from genomic DNA by means of the immunoSEQ Assay, a bias-controlled multiplex PCR. The original methods were these. The number of nucleated cells in each sample was estimated from the amplification of reference gene primers within the assay. To quantify the absolute abundance of each unique TCRbeta CDR3 rearrangement, sequence reads were collapsed and filtered. For each sample, productive Simpson clonality was calculated as the square root of Simpson's diversity index across productive rearrangements. The immuneACCESS repertoire file appears here via TCRdb, limited to in-frame rearrangements. These files lack a portion of the clones; in checked studies, under half of the deficit traces to unresolved V genes, and the cause of the others is not known. The DNA gave D and trimming, while V, J and clone size come from that table. Here the sample has roughly 250,000 clones; about 90% occur a single time. Of the sample, over 3.5% is held by the ten largest clones.

Turning to this clone: Its antigen specificity is not known. No base quality values were provided; no much bigger clone lies one nucleotide off.

The source of this sequence is a woman aged 40 to 49 with acute or convalescent COVID-19. Specimen: peripheral blood.

The nucleotide sequence reads TGTGCCAGCAGTCGGACAGGGTACGAGCAGTACGTC. It specifies CASSRTGYEQYV. The rearrangement joined TRBV6-2 or TRBV6-3 to TRBJ2-7; TRBD1 fits 8 bases in the junction. The germline V gene sets CDR1 to MNHEY and CDR2 to SVGEGT. Including cysteine and valine, the CDR3 has 12 amino acids. Only CDR3 DNA is held: 36 bases, read in frame from base 1. The junction shows trimming of 5 bases on V and 4 bases on J, and the gene matches do not reach 1 base of it.